One sample yielded the 26 T cell receptor beta chains listed below, sequenced in a study of T cell responses to AZD1222 COVID-19 vaccine. TCRdb's copy holds only in-frame clones and misses some; the assay was immunoSEQ multiplex PCR. The repertoire holds more than 110,000 clones, with 80% to 90% as singletons. The sequenced sample was peripheral blood, obtained on day 0 of AZD1222 vaccination. The source of these receptors is an adult in good health.

This chain connects TRBV7-2 to TRBJ2-3; no firm D call. With 1 base removed from V and 6 bases from J, the gap between germline ends came to 5 bases. CDR1 and CDR2 (germline): SGHTA, FQGNSA. The CDR3 extends over 12 amino acids. CDR3 bases: TGTGCCAGCAGCTTAGGTCGCGATACGCAGTATTTT. Protein product: CASSLGRDTQYF. The whole variable domain, filled in from reference TRBV7-2 and TRBJ2-3, reads GAGVSQSPSNKVTEKGKDVELRCDPISGHTALYWYRQSLGQGLEFLIYFQGNSAPDKSGLPSDRFSAERTGGSVSTLTIQRTQQEDSAVYLCASSLGRDTQYFGPGTRLTVL.

The V call is TRBV12-3 or TRBV12-4, the J call TRBJ1-1; the match to TRBD1 covers 8 bases. There are 13 residues in the CDR3. V gave up 8 bases and J gave up 0 bases; unmatched junction bases: 2. This CDR3 is CASGDRMNTEAFF. CDR3 nucleotides: TGTGCCAGCGGGGACAGGATGAACACTGAAGCTTTCTTT.

The chain combines TRBV30 with TRBJ2-7; D remains ambiguous. Trimming shortened V by 5 bases and J by 2 bases, and 7 bases separated the two germline ends. The CDR3 extends over 11 amino acids. CDR1 and CDR2 (germline): GTSNPN, SVGIG (reference sequence). CDR3 protein: CAWGTPYEQYF. CDR3 DNA: TGTGCCTGGGGTACTCCCTACGAGCAGTACTTC.

The V gene is TRBV19, the J gene TRBJ1-1; tentatively, D is TRBD1 (6 bases). Trimming took off 3 bases at V and 4 bases at J, with 15 bases between the two ends. The germline V gene encodes CDR1 LNHDA and CDR2 SQIVND (reference sequence). The CDR3 contains 15 residues. The CDR3 coding sequence is TGTGCCAGTAGTATCGGGGGACATTTGAGCACTGAAGCTTTCTTT. Translating it yields CASSIGGHLSTEAFF.

This chain joins TRBV3-1 (or the pseudogene TRBV3-2) and TRBJ2-5, with D maybe TRBD2 (5 bases). This CDR3 has 13 amino acids. V was shortened by 4 bases and J by 5 bases, with 11 bases between the two germline ends. CDR1 and CDR2 from the germline V gene are LGHDT and YNNKEL (reference sequence). The CDR3 loop reads CASSRATGETQYF. The CDR3 coding sequence is TGTGCCAGCAGCCGGGCCACGGGGGAGACCCAGTACTTC.

The chain employs TRBV5-4 and TRBJ2-6, with 7 bases aligning to TRBD1. The germline gives CDR1 SGHNT, CDR2 YYREEE (reference sequence). The CDR3 consists of 17 residues. V was pared by 2 bases and J by 0 bases, with 5 bases of the junction left unmatched. CDR3 nucleotides: TGTGCCAGCAGCTTAAGGGGGCGCTTCTCTGGGGCCAACGTCCTGACTTTC. It is translated as CASSLRGRFSGANVLTF.

The genes are TRBV21-1 and TRBJ1-2; TRBD1, as called in the table, went unchecked against the DNA. TRBV21-1 is termed a pseudogene. The CDR3 totals 14 residues. As DNA, the CDR3 is TGTGCCAGCAGCAGCCAACAGGGTGGCTATGGCTACACCTTC. This encodes CASSSQQGGYGYTF.

The CDR3 protein is CASNLRGVLEPSASGNTIYF. The CDR3 DNA follows: TGTGCCAGCAACCTAAGGGGAGTCCTCGAACCGTCCGCCTCTGGAAACACCATATATTTT. The chain is built from TRBV28 and TRBJ1-3; the D gene is possibly TRBD1 (5 bases). This CDR3 has 20 amino acids. Per germline, CDR1 MDHEN and CDR2 SYDVKM. Trimming cost V 7 bases and J 0 bases, with 28 bases left between them.

The chain joins TRBV6-5 to TRBJ1-1; D is perhaps TRBD1 (6 bases). V shed 5 bases and J shed 1 base, with 11 bases lying between them. CDR1 MNHEY and CDR2 SVGAGI come from the germline V gene. This CDR3 contains 14 residues. CDR3 loop: CASSPGTTNTEAFF. The CDR3 DNA sequence: TGTGCCAGCAGTCCTGGGACAACGAACACTGAAGCTTTCTTT.

The chain combines TRBV5-8 with TRBJ1-4; no firm D call. The CDR3 extends over 15 amino acids. CDR1 is SGHTS and CDR2 is YDEGEE in the germline V gene. Trimming removed 3 bases at V and 0 bases at J, with 9 bases between. The CDR3 region has the DNA TGTGCCAGCAGCTCCCGGGAAGCAACTAATGAAAAACTGTTTTTT. It is translated as CASSSREATNEKLFF.

The chain combines TRBV5-1 with TRBJ2-7; D remains ambiguous. Trimming stripped 3 bases from V and 0 bases from J, with 10 bases between. There are 14 residues in the CDR3. The germline CDR1 and CDR2 sequences are SGHRS and YFSETQ. This CDR3 is CASSSPDNSYEQYF. CDR3 nucleotide sequence: TGCGCCAGCAGCTCGCCCGACAACTCCTACGAGCAGTACTTC.

The chain is built from TRBV6-4 and TRBJ1-1; D not certain. From germline, CDR1 is MRHNA and CDR2 SNTAGT. The length of the CDR3 is 13 residues. The V end was cut by 4 bases, the J end by 0 bases, with 6 bases between. The CDR3 nucleotides read TGTGCCAGCAGTGTAAGAATGAACACTGAAGCTTTCTTT. Translated: CASSVRMNTEAFF.

The V gene is TRBV28, the J gene TRBJ2-7; D ambiguous. There are 13 residues in the CDR3. Germline values: CDR1 MDHEN, CDR2 SYDVKM. Deletions cut 7 bases from V and 4 bases from J, with 14 bases between. The CDR3 region is CASTLAGGYEQYF. CDR3 coding DNA: TGTGCCAGCACACTGGCAGGTGGATACGAGCAGTACTTC.

This chain links TRBV29-1 with TRBJ1-4, with D unclear. The germline gives CDR1 SQVTM, CDR2 ANQGSEA. Between the trimmed V and J ends, which lost 7 bases and 8 bases, there was a span of 17 bases. The length of the CDR3 is 13 residues. In nucleotides, the CDR3 is TGCAGCGCCGCGACCGACCATGGGGAAAAACTGTTTTTT. It is translated as CSAATDHGEKLFF.

The chain couples TRBV7-9 to TRBJ2-3; unclear D gene. Germline CDR1 and CDR2: SEHNR and FQNEAQ (reference sequence). This CDR3 has 12 amino acids. V lost 2 bases and J lost 4, with 4 bases in between. CDR3 DNA: TGTGCCAGCAGCTTACGCCCAGATACGCAGTATTTT. Encoded protein: CASSLRPDTQYF.

The chain carries TRBV30 and TRBJ1-6; a possible D gene is TRBD1 (5 bases). V dropped 4 bases and J dropped 7 bases, with 14 bases sitting between them. Germline V CDR1 and CDR2: GTSNPN, SVGIG (reference sequence). The CDR3 is made up of 14 amino acids. The CDR3 nucleotides are TGTGCCTGGACCATGGGACTTTCGAATTCACCCCTCCACTTT. This sequence encodes CAWTMGLSNSPLHF.

The chain couples TRBV5-6 to TRBJ1-2, with D unresolved. This CDR3 has 14 residues. CDR1 is SGHDT, CDR2 YYEEEE, per germline. With 3 bases removed from V and 0 bases from J, the gap between germline ends came to 9 bases. The chain's CDR3 is CASSSLDTNYGYTF. The CDR3 region has the DNA TGTGCCAGCAGCTCCCTTGACACTAACTATGGCTACACCTTC.

The chain joins TRBV7-2 to TRBJ1-2, with D uncertain. The CDR3 sequence is 13 residues long. With 11 bases removed from V and 6 bases from J, the gap between germline ends came to 19 bases. Germline-derived CDR1 and CDR2 are SGHTA and FQGNSA. CDR3 in amino acids: CACESEGRNGYTF. CDR3 DNA: TGTGCCTGCGAGTCGGAGGGAAGGAATGGCTACACCTTC.

The chain couples TRBV3-1 (or the pseudogene TRBV3-2) to TRBJ2-5; 13 nucleotides line up with TRBD2. This CDR3 is built from 15 residues. Germline CDR1 is LGHDT and CDR2 is YNNKEL (reference sequence). J gave up 2 bases and V 4 bases, and 1 base lay outside the gene matches. The CDR3 DNA is TGTGCCAGCAGCCCGGGACTAGCGGGACAAGAGACCCAGTACTTC. This translates into CASSPGLAGQETQYF.

The chain has TRBV2 and TRBJ1-1, with D perhaps matching TRBD1 (5 bases). Trimming removed 10 bases at V and 2 bases at J, with 14 bases between. The CDR3 spans 13 residues. Germline V gene lookup returns CDR1 SNHLY and CDR2 FYNNEI. CDR3 amino acids: CATSLGPNTEAFF. The CDR3 DNA reads TGTGCCACCTCGTTGGGGCCAAACACTGAAGCTTTCTTT.

The V gene is TRBV24-1, the J gene TRBJ1-1, with 10 positions matching TRBD1. The CDR3 covers 14 residues. V was pared by 12 bases and J by 5 bases, with 11 bases of the junction left unmatched. Germline CDR1 reads KGHDR; CDR2 reads SFDVKD. The CDR3 is CAASGTGERTEAFF. Here the CDR3 DNA reads TGTGCCGCCTCCGGGACAGGGGAGAGGACTGAAGCTTTCTTT.

The chain joins TRBV11-2 to TRBJ2-3; 9 nucleotides match TRBD2. The CDR3 length is 16 residues. V lost 2 bases and J lost 0; bases outside the gene matches: 3. CDR1 and CDR2 from the germline V gene are SGHAT and FQNNGV. The CDR3 DNA is TGTGCCAGCAGCTTATCTAGCGGGACTAGCACAGATACGCAGTATTTT. Amino acid sequence: CASSLSSGTSTDTQYF.

The genes are TRBV5-8 and TRBJ2-1, with D perhaps matching TRBD2 (6 bases). Trimming stripped 3 bases from V and 3 bases from J, with 7 bases between. Per the germline V gene, CDR1 is SGHTS and CDR2 is YDEGEE. The CDR3 runs 13 residues. The CDR3 DNA reads TGTGCCAGCAGCTGGGGGGACTACAATGAGCAGTTCTTC. Translated, it gives CASSWGDYNEQFF.

The V and J genes are TRBV18 and TRBJ2-3, with D uncertain. Germline values: CDR1 KGHSH, CDR2 LQKENI. The CDR3 consists of 15 residues. V was trimmed by 4 bases and J by 0 bases, leaving 11 bases between them. The CDR3 nucleotides are TGTGCCAGCTCACGGGAATTACCTAGCACAGATACGCAGTATTTT. Translation gives CASSRELPSTDTQYF.

The rearrangement uses TRBV6-5 and TRBJ1-5; 7 bases fit TRBD1. The CDR3 is 14 amino acids. Trimming removed 9 bases from V and 7 bases from J; junction bases left unmatched: 12. Germline V gives CDR1 MNHEY, CDR2 SVGAGI. CDR3 in DNA: TGTGCCAGTTCGACAGGGAATAGTTACCAGCCCCAGCATTTT. Protein: CASSTGNSYQPQHF.

This clone was observed a single time. The chain couples TRBV2 to TRBJ1-5; the match to TRBD1 covers 7 bases. Germline V gene data show CDR1 as SNHLY and CDR2 as FYNNEI. The length of the CDR3 is 17 residues. V shed 1 base, J shed 0 bases, and the junction held 6 bases outside the gene matches. The CDR3 region has the DNA TGTGCCAGCAGTGAAGGGACAGGAGATTATAGCAATCAGCCCCAGCATTTT. It yields the protein CASSEGTGDYSNQPQHF.